Listed here is a single TCR beta chain. The target of this receptor is not known. No base quality information exists; no much larger clone differs at one position. The trim is 1 base for V and 16 bases for J, with a gap of 11 bases between the germline ends. The CDR3, cysteine through phenylalanine, is 12 amino acids long. The sequence is cut down to CDR3 DNA, 36 bases in frame from base 1. This record belongs to a study of blood T cell repertoires in COVID-19 (TCRdb year 2020). In the study overall: Samples from collaborators originated in the United States, Italy and Spain and spanned both the acute and convalescent phases of COVID-19. Where HLA class I and class II types were available, the types were taken from metadata supplied by the sample provider, not from assay-based typing. The sample metadata nearly always contained a de-identified subject ID, COVID-19 status, age in years and sex. The dataset comprised deeply sampled blood TCRbeta repertoires from subjects exposed to, actively infected with, or recovered from COVID-19. The repertoires were made available in a free public database intended to serve as a resource for research on the immune response to SARS-CoV-2. The prospective study material was composed of cDNA or gDNA derived from T cells, B-cell-depleted T cells, or PBMCs. Samples came from the ongoing ImmuneRACE study (first 160 participants) plus 1,254 subjects from 6 global collaborators. Findings and caveats that apply to the study as a whole: The quantity of clinical and demographic metadata differed by source and by participant and was supplied without curation.

Enrolling through a virtual design, the prospective study's participants ranged in age from roughly 18 to 95 years and lived across 20 to 25 United States geographic areas. To assign participants to cohorts, the prospective study relied on clinical history that participants themselves reported in a screening survey and a study questionnaire. In the prospective study, whole blood, serum and a nasopharyngeal or oropharyngeal swab were collected from each participant by mobile phlebotomists. Participants in the prospective study had the option to provide additional blood draws and questionnaires over a roughly 2-month period. Prospective study blood samples were shipped either frozen or at room temperature before DNA extraction. TCRbeta CDR3 regions were amplified from genomic DNA using the immunoSEQ Assay, a bias-controlled multiplex PCR. Per the authors' processing: The number of nucleated cells in each sample was estimated by amplification of reference gene primers within the assay. To quantify the absolute abundance of each unique TCRbeta CDR3 rearrangement, sequence reads were collapsed and filtered. For each sample, productive Simpson clonality was calculated as the square root of Simpson's diversity index over productive rearrangements. TCRdb stores this immuneACCESS table with in-frame sequences only. Part of the clones is absent; in the studies checked, under half of the shortfall reflects unresolved V genes, and no reason is known for the rest. V and J calls plus clone size are reproduced from that table; the DNA served to infer D and trimming. For this sample the table gives about 200,000 clones, of which roughly 83% were detected only once. The top ten clones comprise 4.5% to 6.5% of the sample.

This sequence was found in a man aged 35 to 55 with acute COVID-19. The chain is encoded by TRBV12-3 or TRBV12-4 joined to TRBJ1-6, with the identity of the D gene unclear. Sequenced sample: PBMCs or T cells enriched from blood (not recorded which). The nucleotides are TGTGCCAGCAGTTTAGTCACCGATCAGCTCCACTTT. Its translation reads: CASSLVTDQLHF.